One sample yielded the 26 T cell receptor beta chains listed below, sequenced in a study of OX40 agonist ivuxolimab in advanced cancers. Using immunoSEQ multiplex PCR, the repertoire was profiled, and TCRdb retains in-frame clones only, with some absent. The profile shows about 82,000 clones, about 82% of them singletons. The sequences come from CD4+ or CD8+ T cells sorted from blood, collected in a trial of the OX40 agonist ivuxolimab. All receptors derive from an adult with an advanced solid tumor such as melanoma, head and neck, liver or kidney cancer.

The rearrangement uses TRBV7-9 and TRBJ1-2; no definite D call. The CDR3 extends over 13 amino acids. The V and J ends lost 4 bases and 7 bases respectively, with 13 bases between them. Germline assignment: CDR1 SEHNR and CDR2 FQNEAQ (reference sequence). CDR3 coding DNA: TGTGCCAGCAGCTCCATAGACTTGGGTGGCTACACCTTC. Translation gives CASSSIDLGGYTF.

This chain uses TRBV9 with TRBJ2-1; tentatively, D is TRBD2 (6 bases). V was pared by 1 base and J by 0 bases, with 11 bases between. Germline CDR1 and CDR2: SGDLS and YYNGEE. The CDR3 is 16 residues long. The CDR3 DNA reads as TGTGCCAGCAGCGTAAGCGGGCAGAGCTCCTACAATGAGCAGTTCTTC. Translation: CASSVSGQSSYNEQFF.

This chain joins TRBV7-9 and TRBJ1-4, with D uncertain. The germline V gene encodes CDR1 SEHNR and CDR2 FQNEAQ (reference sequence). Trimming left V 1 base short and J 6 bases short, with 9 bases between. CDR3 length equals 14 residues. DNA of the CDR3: TGTGCCAGCAGCTTAGGACTTGGGGATGAAAAACTGTTTTTT. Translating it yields CASSLGLGDEKLFF.

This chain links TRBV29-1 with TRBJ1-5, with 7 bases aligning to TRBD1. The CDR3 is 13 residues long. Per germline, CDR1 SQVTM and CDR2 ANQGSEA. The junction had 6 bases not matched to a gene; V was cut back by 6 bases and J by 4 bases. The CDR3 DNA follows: TGCAGCGTGTCCGGGACAGATAATCAGCCCCAGCATTTT. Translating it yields CSVSGTDNQPQHF.

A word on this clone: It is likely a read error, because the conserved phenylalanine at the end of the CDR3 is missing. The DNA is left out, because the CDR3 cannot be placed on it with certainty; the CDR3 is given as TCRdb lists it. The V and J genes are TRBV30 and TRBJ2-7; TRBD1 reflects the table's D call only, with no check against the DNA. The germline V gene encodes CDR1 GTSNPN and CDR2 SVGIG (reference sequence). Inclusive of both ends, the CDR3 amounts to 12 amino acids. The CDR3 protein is CAWSSGGAEESI.

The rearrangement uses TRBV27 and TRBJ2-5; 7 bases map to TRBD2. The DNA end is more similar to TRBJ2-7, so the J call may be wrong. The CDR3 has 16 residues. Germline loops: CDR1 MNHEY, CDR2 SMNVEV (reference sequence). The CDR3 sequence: CASSQSQAGLPYEQYF. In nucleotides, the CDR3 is TGTGCCAGCAGTCAATCACAAGCGGGACTCCCCTACGAGCAGTACTTC.

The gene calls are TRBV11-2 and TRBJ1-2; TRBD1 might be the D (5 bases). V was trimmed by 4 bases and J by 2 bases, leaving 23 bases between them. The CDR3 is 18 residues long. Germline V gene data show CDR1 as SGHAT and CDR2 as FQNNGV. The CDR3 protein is CASSSSTGTAGTNYGYTF. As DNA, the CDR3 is TGTGCCAGCAGCTCGTCTACCGGGACGGCCGGAACAAACTATGGCTACACCTTC. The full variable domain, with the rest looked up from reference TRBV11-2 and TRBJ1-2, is EAGVAQSPRYKIIEKRQSVAFWCNPISGHATLYWYQQILGQGPKLLIQFQNNGVVDDSQLPKDRFSAERLKGVDSTLKIQPAKLEDSAVYLCASSSSTGTAGTNYGYTFGSGTRLTVV.

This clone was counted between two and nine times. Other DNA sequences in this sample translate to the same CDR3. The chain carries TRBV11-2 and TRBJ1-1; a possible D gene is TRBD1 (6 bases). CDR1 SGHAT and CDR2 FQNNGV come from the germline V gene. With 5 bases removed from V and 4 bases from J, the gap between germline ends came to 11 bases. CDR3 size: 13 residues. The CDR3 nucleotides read TGTGCCAGCAGCGTACAGGGTTCCACTGAAGCTTTCTTT. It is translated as CASSVQGSTEAFF.

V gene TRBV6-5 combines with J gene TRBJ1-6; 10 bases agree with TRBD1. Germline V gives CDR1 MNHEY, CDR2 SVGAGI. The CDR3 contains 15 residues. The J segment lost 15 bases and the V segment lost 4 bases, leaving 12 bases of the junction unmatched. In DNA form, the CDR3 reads TGTGCCAGCAGTTCCCCGGGACAGGGGACTGGAGACCTCCACTTT. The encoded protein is CASSSPGQGTGDLHF.

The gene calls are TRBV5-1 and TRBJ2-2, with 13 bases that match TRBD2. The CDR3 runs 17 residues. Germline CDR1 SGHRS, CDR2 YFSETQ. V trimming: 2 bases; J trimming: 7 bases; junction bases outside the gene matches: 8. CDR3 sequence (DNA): TGCGCCAGCAGCTTAACCTCTGGACTAGCGGGAGTCGGGGAGCTGTTTTTT. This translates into CASSLTSGLAGVGELFF.

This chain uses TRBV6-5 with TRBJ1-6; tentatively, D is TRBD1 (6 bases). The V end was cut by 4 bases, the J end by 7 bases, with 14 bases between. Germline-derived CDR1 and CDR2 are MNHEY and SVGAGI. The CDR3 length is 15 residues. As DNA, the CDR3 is TGTGCCAGCAGTTTACGGACAGCCCGCAATTCACCCCTCCACTTT. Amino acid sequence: CASSLRTARNSPLHF.

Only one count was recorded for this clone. The CDR3 region has the DNA TGTGCCAGCAGTGACCATGAAGCTTTCTTT. Translation: CASSDHEAFF. The chain combines TRBV2 with TRBJ1-1, with no clear D. Per the germline V gene, CDR1 is SNHLY and CDR2 is FYNNEI. Trimming took 3 bases from V and 7 from J, leaving 3 bases between them. The length of the CDR3 is 10 residues.

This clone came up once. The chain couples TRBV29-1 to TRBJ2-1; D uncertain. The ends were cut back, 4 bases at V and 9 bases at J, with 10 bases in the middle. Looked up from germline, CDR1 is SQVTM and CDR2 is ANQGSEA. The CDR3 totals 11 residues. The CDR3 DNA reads TGCAGCGTTGTCCTTAGAAGTGAGCAGTTCTTC. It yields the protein CSVVLRSEQFF.

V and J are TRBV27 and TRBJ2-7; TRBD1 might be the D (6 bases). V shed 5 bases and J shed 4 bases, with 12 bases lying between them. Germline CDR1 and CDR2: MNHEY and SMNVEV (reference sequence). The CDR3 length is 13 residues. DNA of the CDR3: TGTGCCAGCAGTCAAATCGACAGGTACGAGCAGTACTTC. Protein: CASSQIDRYEQYF.

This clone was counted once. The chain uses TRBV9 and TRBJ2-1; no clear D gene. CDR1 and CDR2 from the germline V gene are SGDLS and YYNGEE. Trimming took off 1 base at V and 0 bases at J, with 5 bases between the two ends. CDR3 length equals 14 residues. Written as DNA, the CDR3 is TGTGCCAGCAGCGTACGGAGCTCCTACAATGAGCAGTTCTTC. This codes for CASSVRSSYNEQFF.

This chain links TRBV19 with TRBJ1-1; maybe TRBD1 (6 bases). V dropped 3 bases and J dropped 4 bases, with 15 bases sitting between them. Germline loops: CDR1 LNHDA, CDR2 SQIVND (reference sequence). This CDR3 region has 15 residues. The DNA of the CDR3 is TGTGCCAGTAGTATTCGGGGGGGCCGGGGCACTGAAGCTTTCTTT. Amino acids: CASSIRGGRGTEAFF.

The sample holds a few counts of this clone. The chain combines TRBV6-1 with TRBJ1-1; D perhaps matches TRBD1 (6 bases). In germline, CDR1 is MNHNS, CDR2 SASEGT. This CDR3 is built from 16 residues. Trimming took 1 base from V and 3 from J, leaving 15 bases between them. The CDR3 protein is CASSEGGTPMDTEAFF. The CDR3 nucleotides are TGTGCCAGCAGTGAAGGAGGGACACCTATGGACACTGAAGCTTTCTTT.

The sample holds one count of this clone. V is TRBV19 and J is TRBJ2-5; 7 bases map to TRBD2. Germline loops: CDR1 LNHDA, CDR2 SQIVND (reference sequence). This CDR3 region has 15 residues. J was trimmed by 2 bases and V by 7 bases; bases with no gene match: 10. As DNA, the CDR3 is TGTGCCAGTAAGAGCCGGGGGGAGGGACAAGAGACCCAGTACTTC. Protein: CASKSRGEGQETQYF.

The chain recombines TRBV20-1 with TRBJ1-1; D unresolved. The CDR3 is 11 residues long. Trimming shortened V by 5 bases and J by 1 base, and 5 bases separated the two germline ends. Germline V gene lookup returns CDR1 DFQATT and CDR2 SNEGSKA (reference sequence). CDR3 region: CSAPGNTEAFF. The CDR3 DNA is TGCAGTGCTCCGGGGAACACTGAAGCTTTCTTT.

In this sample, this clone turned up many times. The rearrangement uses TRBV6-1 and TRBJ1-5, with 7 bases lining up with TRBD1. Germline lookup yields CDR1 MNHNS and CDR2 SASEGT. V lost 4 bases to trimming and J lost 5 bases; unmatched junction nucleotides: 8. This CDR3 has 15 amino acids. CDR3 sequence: CASSAEPGGYQPQHF. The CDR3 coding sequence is TGTGCCAGCAGTGCGGAACCAGGGGGGTATCAGCCCCAGCATTTT.

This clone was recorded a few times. As DNA, the CDR3 is TGTGCCAGCAGACAGGACAGCACAGATACGCAGTATTTT. This encodes CASRQDSTDTQYF. The chain has TRBV11-3 and TRBJ2-3; a possible D gene is TRBD1 (5 bases). The V and J ends lost 6 bases and 0 bases respectively, with 7 bases between them. CDR3 length equals 13 residues. Per the germline V gene, CDR1 is SGHNT and CDR2 is YENEEA.

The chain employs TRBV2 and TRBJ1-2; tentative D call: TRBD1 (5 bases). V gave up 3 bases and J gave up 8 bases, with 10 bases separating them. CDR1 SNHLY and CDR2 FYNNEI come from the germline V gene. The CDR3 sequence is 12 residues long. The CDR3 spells CASSETEGGYTF. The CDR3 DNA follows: TGTGCCAGCAGTGAGACGGAGGGGGGCTACACCTTC.

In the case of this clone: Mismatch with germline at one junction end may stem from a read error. The CDR3 here is CASSLDTATTYNEQFF. For the CDR3, the DNA is TGTGCTAGCAGCTTAGATACAGCCACCACATACAATGAGCAGTTCTTC. V is TRBV7-7 and J is TRBJ2-1, with unresolved D. Germline-derived CDR1 and CDR2 are SSHAT and FNYEAQ (reference sequence). The CDR3 is 16 residues long. Drawing the rest from reference TRBV7-7 and TRBJ2-1, the complete variable domain is GAGVSQSPRYKVTKRGQDVTLRCDPISSHATLYWYQQALGQGPEFLTYFNYEAQPDKSGLPSDRFSAERPEGSISTLTIQRTEQRDSAMYRCASSLDTATTYNEQFFGPGTRLTVL.

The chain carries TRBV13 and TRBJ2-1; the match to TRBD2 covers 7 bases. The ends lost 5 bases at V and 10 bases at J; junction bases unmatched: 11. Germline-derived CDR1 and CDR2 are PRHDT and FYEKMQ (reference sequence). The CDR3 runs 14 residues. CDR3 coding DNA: TGTGCCAGCAGCCGAAGACTAGCCGGGGGGGAGCAGTTCTTC. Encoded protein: CASSRRLAGGEQFF.

Written as DNA, the CDR3 is TGTGCCAGCAGTCCTACGAACACTGAAGCTTTCTTT. Its translation is CASSPTNTEAFF. This rearrangement joins TRBV25-1 to TRBJ1-1; no definite D call. The CDR3 spans 12 residues. The ends were cut back, 5 bases at V and 1 base at J, with 5 bases in the middle. Germline CDR1 and CDR2: MGHDK and SYGVNS.

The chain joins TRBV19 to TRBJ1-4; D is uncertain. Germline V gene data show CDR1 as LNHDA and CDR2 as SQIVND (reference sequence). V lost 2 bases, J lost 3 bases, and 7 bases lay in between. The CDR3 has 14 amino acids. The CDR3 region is CASSIQRANEKLFF. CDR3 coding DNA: TGTGCCAGTAGTATACAAAGGGCTAATGAAAAACTGTTTTTT.